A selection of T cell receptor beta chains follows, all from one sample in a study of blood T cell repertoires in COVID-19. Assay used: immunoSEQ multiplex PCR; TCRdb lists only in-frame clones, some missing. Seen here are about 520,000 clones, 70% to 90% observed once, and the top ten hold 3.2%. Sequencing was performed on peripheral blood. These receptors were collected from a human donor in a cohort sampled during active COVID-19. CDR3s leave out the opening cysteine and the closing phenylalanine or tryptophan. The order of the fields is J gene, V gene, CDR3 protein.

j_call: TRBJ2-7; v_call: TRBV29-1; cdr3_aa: SVALPGDHYEQY
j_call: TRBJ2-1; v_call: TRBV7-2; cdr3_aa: ASSLAVAYNEQF
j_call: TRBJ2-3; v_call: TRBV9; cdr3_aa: ASSVREGPVTQY
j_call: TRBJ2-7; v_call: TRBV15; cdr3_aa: ATSSKTFSGNHEQY
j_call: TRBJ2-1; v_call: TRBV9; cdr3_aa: ASSSGSSYNEQF
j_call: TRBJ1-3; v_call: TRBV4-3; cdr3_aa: ASSQGMRGLSGNTIY
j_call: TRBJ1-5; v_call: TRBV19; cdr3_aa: ASSIVRGDSSPQH
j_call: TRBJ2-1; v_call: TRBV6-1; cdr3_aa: ASSEVLLGSFYNEQF
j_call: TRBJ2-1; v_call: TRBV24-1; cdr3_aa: ATSDPTIVRAGGRYEQF
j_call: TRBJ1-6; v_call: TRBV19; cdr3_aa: ASSIPQQGSKSPLH
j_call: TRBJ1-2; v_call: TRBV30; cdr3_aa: AWKQGSLDGYT
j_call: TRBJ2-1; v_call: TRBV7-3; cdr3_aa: ASSSHTGSSGEQF
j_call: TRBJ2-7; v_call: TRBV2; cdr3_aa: ASSEAAGSGSYEQY
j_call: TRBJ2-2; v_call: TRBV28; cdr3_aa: ASRPTGVTGELF
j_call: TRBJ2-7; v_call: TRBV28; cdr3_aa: ASWRTGGGYEQY
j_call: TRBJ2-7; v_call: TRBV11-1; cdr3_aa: ASSQVGQGYYEQY
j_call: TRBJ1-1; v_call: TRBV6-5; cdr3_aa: ASSRTSNTEAF
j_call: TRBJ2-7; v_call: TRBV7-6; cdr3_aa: ASSVLTLSEGEQY
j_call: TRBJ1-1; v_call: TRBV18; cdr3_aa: ASSPSNSRAEAF
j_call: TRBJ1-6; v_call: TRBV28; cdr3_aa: ASRQTGTYNSPLH
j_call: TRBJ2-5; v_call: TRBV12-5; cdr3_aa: ASGFAEGAETQY
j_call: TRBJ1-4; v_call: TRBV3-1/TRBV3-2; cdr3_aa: ASSPRTGSGKLF
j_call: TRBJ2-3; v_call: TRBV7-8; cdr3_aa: ASSLVRLAGGTDTQY
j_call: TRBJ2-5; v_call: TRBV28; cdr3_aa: ASSPSGRAGETQY
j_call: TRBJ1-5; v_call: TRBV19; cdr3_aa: ASSIRSLRGSNQPQH
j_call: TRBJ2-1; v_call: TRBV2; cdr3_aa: ASRITGIRYNEQF
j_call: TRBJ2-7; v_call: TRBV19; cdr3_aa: ASSMNRDRASYEQY
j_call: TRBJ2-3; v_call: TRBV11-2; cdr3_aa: ASSWDLAGGTDTQY
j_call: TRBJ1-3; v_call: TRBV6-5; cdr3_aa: ASSYSAPGGNTIY
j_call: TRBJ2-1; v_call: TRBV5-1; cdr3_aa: ASSLVLGTDYNEQF
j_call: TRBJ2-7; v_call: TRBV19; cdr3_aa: ASSNPVSYEQY
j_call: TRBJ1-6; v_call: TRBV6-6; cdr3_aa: ASSYYGVDSPLH
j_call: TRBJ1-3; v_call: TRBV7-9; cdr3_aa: ASSLETDTIY
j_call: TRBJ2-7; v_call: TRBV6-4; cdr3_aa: ASSGGLATYEQY
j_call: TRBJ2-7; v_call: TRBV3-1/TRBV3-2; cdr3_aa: ASSQTLREAHYEQY
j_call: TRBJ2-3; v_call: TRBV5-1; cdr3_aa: ASSLEGASTDTQY
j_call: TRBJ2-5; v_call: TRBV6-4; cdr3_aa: ASSERSFGETQY
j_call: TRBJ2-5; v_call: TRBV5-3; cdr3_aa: ARSLAPPQY
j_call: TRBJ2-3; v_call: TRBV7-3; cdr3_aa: ASSRDTTDTQY
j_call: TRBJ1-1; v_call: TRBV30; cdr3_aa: AWSRRNTEAF
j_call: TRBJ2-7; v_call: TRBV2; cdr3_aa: ASSKEGGGSSYEQY
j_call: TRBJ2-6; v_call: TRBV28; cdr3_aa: ATIKPGQGTGANVLT
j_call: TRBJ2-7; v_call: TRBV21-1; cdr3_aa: ASSPPPLGAGEQY
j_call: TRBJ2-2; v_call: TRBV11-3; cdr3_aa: ASSLGQNTGELF
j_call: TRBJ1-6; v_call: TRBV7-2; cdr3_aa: ASRLQPSGGSPLH